One sample yielded the 10 T cell receptor beta chains listed below, sequenced in a study of T cells in Graves' hyperthyroidism and ophthalmopathy. Amplification yielded TCR beta CDR3 regions, with RNA transcripts as the source. Carried out on the TCR CDR3, a first-round RT-PCR used the HTBI primer set. From the multiplex PCR reads, TCRdb called clonotypes with MiXCR, one entry per CDR3 protein. The data contain approximately 560,000 distinct CDR3 sequences, more than 45% of them singletons. The sample was peripheral blood or thyroid tissue (not recorded which). These receptors all come from a woman aged 18-29 years with Graves' hyperthyroidism.

In its sample, this clonotype was seen a few times. The chain employs TRBV6-9 and TRBJ2-7; D perhaps matches TRBD1 (5 bases). The length of the CDR3 is 15 residues. Germline V gene sequence: CDR1 MNHGY, CDR2 SVAAGI. V was cut by 5 bases and J by 2 bases, with 16 bases left in between. CDR3: CASSVQTGSTYEQYF. The CDR3 coding sequence is TGTGCCAGCAGTGTTCAAACAGGCAGTACCTACGAGCAGTACTTC.

This clonotype has a handful of counts. V usage is TRBV24-1 and J usage is TRBJ2-2; 7 bases match TRBD2. Germline V gene sequence: CDR1 KGHDR, CDR2 SFDVKD. V lost 4 bases and J lost 7; bases outside the gene matches: 11. CDR3 size: 16 residues. The CDR3 is CATSEGGSRLSGELFF. The CDR3 DNA is TGTGCCACCAGTGAAGGCGGGAGTCGACTTAGCGGGGAGCTGTTTTTT.

In the case of this clonotype: One junction end disagrees with the germline gene, perhaps due to a read error. The chain employs TRBV19 and TRBJ1-5; D remains unclear. Germline lookup yields CDR1 LNHDA and CDR2 SQIVND (reference sequence). The CDR3 covers 13 residues. The CDR3 nucleotides are TGTACCAGTAGTAGACAAGACAATCAGCCCCAGCATTTT. Protein sequence: CTSSRQDNQPQHF.

The table lists this clonotype with many counts. The chain couples TRBV19 to TRBJ1-6, with unresolved D. From germline, CDR1 is LNHDA and CDR2 SQIVND (reference sequence). CDR3 length: 15 residues. Trimming took off 1 base at V and 10 bases at J, with 14 bases between the two ends. The CDR3 here is CASSIGSAAASPLHF. The CDR3 DNA reads TGTGCCAGTAGTATAGGTAGCGCGGCAGCCTCACCCCTCCACTTT. The full variable domain, with the rest looked up from reference TRBV19 and TRBJ1-6, is DGGITQSPKYLFRKEGQNVTLSCEQNLNHDAMYWYRQDPGQGLRLIYYSQIVNDFQKGDIAEGYSVSREKKESFPLTVTSAQKNPTAFYLCASSIGSAAASPLHFGNGTRLTVT.

The sample holds a few counts of this clonotype. The genes are TRBV20-1 and TRBJ2-5; 11 bases agree with TRBD2. V shed 0 bases and J 1 base; nucleotides not matched to a gene: 4. This CDR3 region has 16 residues. CDR1 is DFQATT, CDR2 SNEGSKA, per germline (reference sequence). The DNA of the CDR3 is TGCAGTGCTAGAGATAAGCTAGCGGGAGGCCAAGAGACCCAGTACTTC. Protein: CSARDKLAGGQETQYF.

The chain links TRBV7-9 to TRBJ2-5, with a weak D call TRBD1 (6 bases). The CDR3 length is 16 residues. Trimming cost V 5 bases and J 2 bases, with 18 bases left between them. Germline V CDR1 and CDR2: SEHNR, FQNEAQ (reference sequence). The CDR3 is CASSRRQDWGQETQYF. CDR3 sequence (DNA): TGTGCCAGCAGCAGAAGACAGGACTGGGGGCAAGAGACCCAGTACTTC.

This clonotype was detected only a few times. This rearrangement joins TRBV27 to TRBJ2-7; TRBD1 aligns across 12 bases. The CDR3 sequence is 16 residues long. The trim removed 4 bases at V and 4 bases at J, leaving 8 bases unmatched. Germline CDR1 is MNHEY and CDR2 is SMNVEV (reference sequence). CDR3 DNA sequence: TGTGCCAGCAGTTACCATTCGGGACAGGGGGCTTACGAGCAGTACTTC. This codes for CASSYHSGQGAYEQYF.

The table lists this clonotype with many counts. This rearrangement joins TRBV29-1 to TRBJ1-4; D remains unclear. V was pared by 8 bases and J by 8 bases, with 12 bases between. Germline V gives CDR1 SQVTM, CDR2 ANQGSEA. This CDR3 is 11 amino acids long. The CDR3 loop is CSTRSEEKLFF. CDR3 sequence (DNA): TGCAGCACCAGGTCGGAGGAAAAACTGTTTTTT. Full variable domain (rest looked up from reference TRBV29-1 and TRBJ1-4): SAVISQKPSRDICQRGTSLTIQCQVDSQVTMMFWYRQQPGQSLTLIATANQGSEATYESGFVIDKFPISRPNLTFSTLTVSNMSPEDSSIYLCSTRSEEKLFFGSGTQLSVL.

The J gene is TRBJ1-4, the V gene TRBV15; D is unclear. The CDR3 covers 14 residues. Germline V gives CDR1 LNHNV, CDR2 YYDKDF (reference sequence). V was trimmed by 1 base and J by 7 bases, leaving 10 bases between them. The CDR3 reads CATSRGGSGEKLFF. In nucleotides, the CDR3 is TGTGCCACCAGCAGAGGGGGATCGGGTGAAAAACTGTTTTTT.

V usage is TRBV29-1 and J usage is TRBJ2-5; TRBD1 aligns across 10 bases. V shed 3 bases and J 5 bases; nucleotides not matched to a gene: 9. Looked up from germline, CDR1 is SQVTM and CDR2 is ANQGSEA. This CDR3 has 15 residues. CDR3: CSVESDRGLHETQYF. CDR3 DNA: TGCAGCGTTGAGTCCGACAGGGGGCTTCATGAGACCCAGTACTTC.